Below, 20 T cell receptor beta chains from the same sample are listed, as sequenced in a study of cytomegalovirus exposure and HLA in healthy donors. The primer mix had 60 Vbeta and 13 Jbeta primers. Data came from immunoSEQ multiplex PCR; TCRdb stores just in-frame clones and leaves some out. The sample has around 130,000 clones; 60% to 85% are singletons. The sequenced material came from PBMCs. The receptor set was obtained from a human donor in good health.

The chain combines TRBV29-1 with TRBJ2-7; TRBD1 might be the D (5 bases). Germline-derived CDR1 and CDR2 are SQVTM and ANQGSEA. Deletions cut 0 bases from V and 2 bases from J, with 14 bases between. This CDR3 has 15 residues. The CDR3 nucleotides are TGCAGCGTTGAAGAGGGGTCCAGGGCTACCTACGAGCAGTACTTC. Amino acids: CSVEEGSRATYEQYF.

CDR3 residues: CASSLGQEGNTIYF. The CDR3 DNA sequence: TGCGCCAGCAGCTTGGGACAGGAAGGAAACACCATATATTTT. The rearrangement uses TRBV5-1 and TRBJ1-3; D possibly corresponds to TRBD1 (6 bases). V gave up 0 bases and J gave up 4 bases, with 8 bases separating them. The CDR3 has 14 residues. The germline V gene encodes CDR1 SGHRS and CDR2 YFSETQ.

The chain is built from TRBV5-1 and TRBJ1-2, with 8 bases aligning to TRBD1. Per germline, CDR1 SGHRS and CDR2 YFSETQ. CDR3 length equals 15 residues. V gave up 4 bases and J gave up 3 bases; unmatched junction bases: 8. CDR3 DNA: TGCGCCAGCAGCGTCCGGGACAGGCATGACTATGGCTACACCTTC. Amino acid sequence: CASSVRDRHDYGYTF.

The chain employs TRBV7-8 and TRBJ2-3, with 7 nucleotides matching TRBD2. Germline V gene lookup returns CDR1 SGHVS and CDR2 FQNEAQ. J gave up 0 bases and V 5 bases, and 8 bases lay outside the gene matches. This CDR3 region has 16 residues. The CDR3 bases are TGTGCCAGCAGCATAAGCGGGGCCGCTAGCACAGATACGCAGTATTTT. Protein sequence: CASSISGAASTDTQYF.

The chain is built from TRBV10-1 and TRBJ2-1; TRBD2 matches 11 bases. The CDR3 spans 15 residues. Unmatched junction bases numbered 4, after V lost 2 bases and J lost 7 bases. CDR1 is WNHNN and CDR2 is SYGVQD in the germline V gene (reference sequence). In nucleotides, the CDR3 is TGCGCCAGCAGTGAGGTCGCTAGCGGGGGGAATGAGCAGTTCTTC. Protein product: CASSEVASGGNEQFF.

This clone turned up a few times. V is TRBV6-5 and J is TRBJ2-7; perhaps TRBD1 as D (7 bases). Looked up from germline, CDR1 is MNHEY and CDR2 is SVGAGI. The length of the CDR3 is 15 residues. V shed 5 bases and J shed 2 bases, with 16 bases lying between them. CDR3 in amino acids: CASSAGPGGTYEQYF. The CDR3 nucleotides are TGTGCCAGCAGTGCGGGGCCAGGGGGGACCTACGAGCAGTACTTC.

This clone was detected once. The J gene is TRBJ1-3, the V gene TRBV7-8, with a possible D match to TRBD1 (6 bases). Germline CDR1 SGHVS, CDR2 FQNEAQ. V shed 5 bases and J shed 0 bases, with 20 bases lying between them. CDR3 length equals 18 residues. The CDR3 nucleotides read TGTGCCAGCAGCCAAACCCCCCCCGGACAGCCCTCTGGAAACACCATATATTTT. Amino acid sequence: CASSQTPPGQPSGNTIYF.

V usage is TRBV19 and J usage is TRBJ2-1; 8 nucleotides agree with TRBD1. Germline lookup yields CDR1 LNHDA and CDR2 SQIVND (reference sequence). Trimming cost V 7 bases and J 7 bases; bases outside gene matches: 12. This CDR3 contains 15 residues. CDR3 sequence: CASKSGRTGINEQFF. CDR3 nucleotide sequence: TGTGCCAGTAAATCCGGAAGGACAGGGATAAATGAGCAGTTCTTC.

The chain employs TRBV7-2 and TRBJ1-6, with D maybe TRBD1 (5 bases). Germline V lookup: CDR1 SGHTA, CDR2 FQGNSA. The CDR3 sequence is 15 residues long. The V and J ends lost 4 bases and 3 bases respectively, with 10 bases between them. The CDR3 sequence is CASSSGGNYNSPLHF. Here the CDR3 DNA reads TGTGCCAGCAGCTCCGGGGGGAACTATAATTCACCCCTCCACTTT.

As DNA, the CDR3 is TGTGCCAGCAGTGGATCCCGGGACAGGGGGAGAGAATGGGACACTGAAGCTTTCTTT. This gives the protein CASSGSRDRGREWDTEAFF. V gene TRBV6-1 combines with J gene TRBJ1-1, with 11 bases identical to TRBD1. From germline, CDR1 is MNHNS and CDR2 SASEGT. With V trimmed by 4 bases and J by 3 bases, 16 bases remained unmatched. The CDR3 runs 19 residues.

The V and J genes are TRBV29-1 and TRBJ2-5; 8 bases are a match to TRBD2. The V gene's germline CDR1 is SQVTM and CDR2 ANQGSEA. The CDR3 loop spans 15 amino acids. J gave up 5 bases and V 3 bases, and 11 bases lay outside the gene matches. The chain's CDR3 is CSVDPGLGVRETQYF. DNA for the CDR3: TGCAGCGTTGACCCGGGACTAGGGGTGCGCGAGACCCAGTACTTC.

The rearrangement uses TRBV11-2 and TRBJ2-7; D is possibly TRBD1 (5 bases). The V and J ends lost 3 bases and 5 bases respectively, with 17 bases between them. Germline-derived CDR1 and CDR2 are SGHAT and FQNNGV. The CDR3 contains 15 residues. This CDR3 is CASSLVGHRLDEQYF. In DNA form, the CDR3 reads TGTGCCAGCAGCTTGGTCGGGCACAGGTTGGACGAGCAGTACTTC.

The CDR3, as DNA: TGTGCCAGCAGTTTATTCGCCGGACAGGGGGTATCAGATACGCAGTATTTT. Translating it yields CASSLFAGQGVSDTQYF. V is TRBV28 and J is TRBJ2-3, with 10 bases matching TRBD1. Germline CDR1 is MDHEN and CDR2 is SYDVKM. J was trimmed by 4 bases and V by 1 base; bases with no gene match: 8. The CDR3 has 17 amino acids.

The chain couples TRBV19 to TRBJ1-5; D ambiguous. Germline V gene sequence: CDR1 LNHDA, CDR2 SQIVND (reference sequence). The CDR3 runs 16 residues. V lost 0 bases to trimming and J lost 7 bases, with 16 bases between them. CDR3 sequence: CASSIDLSARGQPQHF. CDR3 coding DNA: TGTGCCAGTAGTATAGATCTTTCAGCTCGCGGACAGCCCCAGCATTTT.

V gene TRBV5-4 combines with J gene TRBJ2-3; 10 bases are shared with TRBD1. The length of the CDR3 is 14 residues. The junction had 4 bases not matched to a gene; V was cut back by 4 bases and J by 5 bases. The V gene's germline CDR1 is SGHNT and CDR2 YYREEE (reference sequence). The CDR3 nucleotides are TGTGCCAGCAGCCCAGGGGACAGGGGAGATACGCAGTATTTT. Translated: CASSPGDRGDTQYF.

J is TRBJ1-5 and V is TRBV6-1; D not resolved. The V end lost 8 bases, the J end lost 2 bases, and 10 bases lay between the germline ends. The CDR3 has 13 amino acids. Germline assignment: CDR1 MNHNS and CDR2 SASEGT. CDR3 nucleotide sequence: TGTGCCAGCGACCTCCGGGGCAATCAGCCCCAGCATTTT. Protein: CASDLRGNQPQHF.

The V call is TRBV2, the J call TRBJ2-1; 10 positions agree with TRBD1. In germline, CDR1 is SNHLY, CDR2 FYNNEI. The CDR3 runs 13 residues. V shed 6 bases, J shed 8 bases, and the junction held 4 bases outside the gene matches. The chain's CDR3 is CASRSGTGDEQFF. CDR3 coding DNA: TGTGCCAGCAGATCCGGGACAGGGGATGAGCAGTTCTTC.

The chain joins TRBV25-1 to TRBJ1-3; 12 bases line up with TRBD1. The ends lost 4 bases at V and 4 bases at J; junction bases unmatched: 2. CDR3 size: 15 residues. Germline CDR1 reads MGHDK; CDR2 reads SYGVNS. CDR3 region: CASSAGQGAGNTIYF. The CDR3 region has the DNA TGTGCCAGCAGTGCGGGACAGGGGGCAGGAAACACCATATATTTT.

The chain uses TRBV5-6 and TRBJ1-2, with a possible D match to TRBD1 (5 bases). Germline CDR1 is SGHDT and CDR2 is YYEEEE. The CDR3 length is 17 residues. V lost 0 bases to trimming and J lost 3 bases, with 18 bases between them. The CDR3 sequence is CASSLVPYLGGHYGYTF. CDR3 in DNA: TGTGCCAGCAGCTTGGTGCCTTACCTCGGGGGACACTATGGCTACACCTTC.

The J gene is TRBJ2-7, the V gene TRBV19, with D possibly TRBD2 on 7 matching bases. There are 13 residues in the CDR3. CDR1 is LNHDA and CDR2 is SQIVND in the germline V gene (reference sequence). Trimming removed 9 bases from V and 5 bases from J, with 17 bases in between. Here the CDR3 DNA reads TGTGCCAGCCTGGGGGGGACATCTAACGAGCAGTACTTC. This gives the protein CASLGGTSNEQYF.